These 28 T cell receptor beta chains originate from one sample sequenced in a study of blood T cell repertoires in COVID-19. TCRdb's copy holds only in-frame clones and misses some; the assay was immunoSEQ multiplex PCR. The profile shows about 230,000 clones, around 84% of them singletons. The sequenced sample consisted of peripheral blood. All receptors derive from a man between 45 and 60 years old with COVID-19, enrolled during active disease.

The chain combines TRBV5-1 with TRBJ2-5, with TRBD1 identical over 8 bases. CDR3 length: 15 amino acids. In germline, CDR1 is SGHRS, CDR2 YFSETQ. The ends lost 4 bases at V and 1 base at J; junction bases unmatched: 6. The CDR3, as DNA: TGCGCCAGCAGCCTCGTACAGGGGGGCCAAGAGACCCAGTACTTC. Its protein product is CASSLVQGGQETQYF.

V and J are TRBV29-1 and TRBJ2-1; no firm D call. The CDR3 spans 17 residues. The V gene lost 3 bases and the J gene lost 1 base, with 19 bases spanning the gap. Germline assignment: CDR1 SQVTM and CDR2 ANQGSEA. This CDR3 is CSVEGTPGVRSYNEQFF. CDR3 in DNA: TGCAGCGTTGAGGGTACCCCAGGCGTGAGATCCTACAATGAGCAGTTCTTC.

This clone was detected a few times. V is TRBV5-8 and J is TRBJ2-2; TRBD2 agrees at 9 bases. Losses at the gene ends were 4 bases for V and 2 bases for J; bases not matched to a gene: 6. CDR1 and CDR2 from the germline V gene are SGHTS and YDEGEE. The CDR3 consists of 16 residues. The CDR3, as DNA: TGTGCCAGCAGCCTTACAGCGGGAGGAAACACCGGGGAGCTGTTTTTT. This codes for CASSLTAGGNTGELFF.

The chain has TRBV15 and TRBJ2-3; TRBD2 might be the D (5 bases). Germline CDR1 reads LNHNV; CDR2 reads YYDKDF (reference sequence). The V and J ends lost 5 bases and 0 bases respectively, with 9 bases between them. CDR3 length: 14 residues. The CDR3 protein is CATSAPGSTDTQYF. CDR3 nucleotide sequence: TGTGCCACCAGCGCTCCGGGGAGCACAGATACGCAGTATTTT.

For the CDR3, the DNA is TGTGCCAGCAGTGAAGGGGGGCGGCAGCCCCAGCATTTT. As protein: CASSEGGRQPQHF. The chain couples TRBV6-1 to TRBJ1-5; D is perhaps TRBD1 (6 bases). Germline CDR1 and CDR2: MNHNS and SASEGT. The V and J ends lost 1 base and 7 bases respectively, with 8 bases between them. This CDR3 spans 13 amino acids.

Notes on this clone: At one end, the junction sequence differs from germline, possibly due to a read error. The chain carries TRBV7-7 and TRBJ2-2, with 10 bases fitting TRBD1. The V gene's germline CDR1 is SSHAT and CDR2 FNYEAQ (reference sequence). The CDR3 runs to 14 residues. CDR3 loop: CASKEDRGAGELFF. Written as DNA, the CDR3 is TGTGCTAGCAAAGAGGACAGGGGGGCCGGGGAGCTGTTTTTT.

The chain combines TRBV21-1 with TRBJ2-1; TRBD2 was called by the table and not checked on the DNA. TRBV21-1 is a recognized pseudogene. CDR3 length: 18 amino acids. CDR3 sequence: CASSKAPSGRLSYNEQFF. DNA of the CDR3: TGTGCCAGCAGCAAAGCGCCGAGCGGGAGACTTTCCTACAATGAGCAGTTCTTC.

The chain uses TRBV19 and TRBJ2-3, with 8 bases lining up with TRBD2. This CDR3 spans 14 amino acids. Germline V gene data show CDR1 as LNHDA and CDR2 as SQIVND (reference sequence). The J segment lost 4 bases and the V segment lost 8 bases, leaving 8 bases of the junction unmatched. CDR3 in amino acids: CASGKTSAADTQYF. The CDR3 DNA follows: TGTGCCAGTGGAAAGACTAGCGCCGCAGATACGCAGTATTTT.

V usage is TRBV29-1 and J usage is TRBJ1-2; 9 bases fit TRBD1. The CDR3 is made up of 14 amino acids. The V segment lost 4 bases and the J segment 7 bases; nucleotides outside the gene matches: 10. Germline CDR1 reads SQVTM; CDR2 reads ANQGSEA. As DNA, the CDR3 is TGCAGCGTTGGCTGGACAGGGGCGTCTGTTGGCTACACCTTC. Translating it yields CSVGWTGASVGYTF.

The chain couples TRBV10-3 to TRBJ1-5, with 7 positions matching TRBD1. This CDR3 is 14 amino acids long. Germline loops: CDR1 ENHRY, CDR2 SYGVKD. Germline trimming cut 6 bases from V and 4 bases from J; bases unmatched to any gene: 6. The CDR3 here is CAISRDSVNQPQHF. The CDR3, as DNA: TGTGCCATCAGCAGGGACAGCGTAAATCAGCCCCAGCATTTT.

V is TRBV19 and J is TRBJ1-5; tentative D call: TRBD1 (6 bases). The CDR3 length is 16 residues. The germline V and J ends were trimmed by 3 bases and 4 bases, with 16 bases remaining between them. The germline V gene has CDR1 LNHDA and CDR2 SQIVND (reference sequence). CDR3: CASSMWGRGENQPQHF. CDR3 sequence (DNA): TGTGCCAGTAGTATGTGGGGCAGGGGAGAGAATCAGCCCCAGCATTTT.

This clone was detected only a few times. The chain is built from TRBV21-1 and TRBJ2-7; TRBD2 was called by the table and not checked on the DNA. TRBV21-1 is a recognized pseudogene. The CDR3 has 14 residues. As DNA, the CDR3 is TGTGCCAGCAGCAAGACCGGGAGGGGGTACGAGCAGTACTTC. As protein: CASSKTGRGYEQYF.

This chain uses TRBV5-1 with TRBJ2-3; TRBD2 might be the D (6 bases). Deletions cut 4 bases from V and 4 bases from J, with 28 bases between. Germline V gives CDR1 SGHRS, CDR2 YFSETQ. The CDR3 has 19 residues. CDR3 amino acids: CASSQLIAVVQDVADTQYF. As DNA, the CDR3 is TGCGCCAGCAGCCAACTGATAGCGGTGGTGCAGGATGTCGCAGATACGCAGTATTTT.

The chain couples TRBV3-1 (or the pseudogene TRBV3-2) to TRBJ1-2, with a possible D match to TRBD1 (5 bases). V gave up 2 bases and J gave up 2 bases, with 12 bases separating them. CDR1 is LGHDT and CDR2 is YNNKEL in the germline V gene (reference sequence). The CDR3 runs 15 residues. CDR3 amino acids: CASSQPGLLNYGYTF. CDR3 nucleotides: TGTGCCAGCAGCCAACCGGGACTTTTGAACTATGGCTACACCTTC.

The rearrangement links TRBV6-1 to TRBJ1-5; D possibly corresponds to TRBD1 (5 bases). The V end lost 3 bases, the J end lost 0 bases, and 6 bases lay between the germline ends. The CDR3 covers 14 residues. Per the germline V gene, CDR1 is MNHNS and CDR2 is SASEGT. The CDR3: CASSETVSNQPQHF. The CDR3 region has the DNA TGTGCCAGCAGTGAGACAGTTAGCAATCAGCCCCAGCATTTT.

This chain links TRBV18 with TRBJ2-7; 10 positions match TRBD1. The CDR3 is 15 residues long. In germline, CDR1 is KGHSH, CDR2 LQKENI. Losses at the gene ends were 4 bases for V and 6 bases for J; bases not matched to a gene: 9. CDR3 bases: TGTGCCAGCTCACAGTCCGGGACAGGGGAACGCGAGCAGTACTTC. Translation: CASSQSGTGEREQYF. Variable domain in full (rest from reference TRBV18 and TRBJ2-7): NAGVMQNPRHLVRRRGQEARLRCSPMKGHSHVYWYRQLPEEGLKFMVYLQKENIIDESGMPKERFSAEFPKEGPSILRIQQVVRGDSAAYFCASSQSGTGEREQYFGPGTRLTVT.

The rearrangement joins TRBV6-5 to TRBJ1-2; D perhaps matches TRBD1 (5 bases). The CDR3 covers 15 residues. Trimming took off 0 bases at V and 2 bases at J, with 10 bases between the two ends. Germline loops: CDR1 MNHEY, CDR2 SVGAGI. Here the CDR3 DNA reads TGTGCCAGCAGTTACTCCTATCAGGGAAACTATGGCTACACCTTC. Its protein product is CASSYSYQGNYGYTF.

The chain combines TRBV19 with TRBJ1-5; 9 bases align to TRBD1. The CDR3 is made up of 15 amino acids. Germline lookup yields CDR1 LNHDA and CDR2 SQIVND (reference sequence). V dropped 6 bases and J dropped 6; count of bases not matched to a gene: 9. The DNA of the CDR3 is TGTGCCAGTAGCACCGGACAGGGGATCGGTCAGCCCCAGCATTTT. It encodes CASSTGQGIGQPQHF.

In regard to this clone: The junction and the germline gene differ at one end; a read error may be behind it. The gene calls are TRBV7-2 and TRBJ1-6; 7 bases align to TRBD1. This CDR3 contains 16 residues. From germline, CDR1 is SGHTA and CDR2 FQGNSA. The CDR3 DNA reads TGTGCCAGCAGCCTAGCAGGGACAGCCAAAAATTCACCCCTCCACTTT. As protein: CASSLAGTAKNSPLHF.

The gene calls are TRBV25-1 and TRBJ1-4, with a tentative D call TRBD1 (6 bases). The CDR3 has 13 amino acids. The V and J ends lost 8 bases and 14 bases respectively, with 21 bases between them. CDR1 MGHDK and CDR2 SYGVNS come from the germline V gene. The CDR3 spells CASGGAGAFGLFF. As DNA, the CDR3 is TGTGCCAGCGGGGGGGCAGGGGCATTCGGGCTGTTTTTT.

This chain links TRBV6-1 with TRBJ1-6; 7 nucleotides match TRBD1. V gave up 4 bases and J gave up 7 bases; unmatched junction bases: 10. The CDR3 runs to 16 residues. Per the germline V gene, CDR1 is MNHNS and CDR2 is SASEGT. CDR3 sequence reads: CASSGVSGTVNSPLHF. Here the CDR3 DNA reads TGTGCCAGCAGTGGGGTCTCCGGGACAGTAAATTCACCCCTCCACTTT.

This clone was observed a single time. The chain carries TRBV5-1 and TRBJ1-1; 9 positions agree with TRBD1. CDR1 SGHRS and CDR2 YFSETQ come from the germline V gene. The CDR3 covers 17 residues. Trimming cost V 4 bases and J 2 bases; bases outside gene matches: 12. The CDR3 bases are TGCGCCAGCAGCAAATCTCCGGGACAGGGCCTAAACACTGAAGCTTTCTTT. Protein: CASSKSPGQGLNTEAFF. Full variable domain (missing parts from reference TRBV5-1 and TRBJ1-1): KAGVTQTPRYLIKTRGQQVTLSCSPISGHRSVSWYQQTPGQGLQFLFEYFSETQRNKGNFPGRFSGRQFSNSRSEMNVSTLELGDSALYLCASSKSPGQGLNTEAFFGQGTRLTVV.

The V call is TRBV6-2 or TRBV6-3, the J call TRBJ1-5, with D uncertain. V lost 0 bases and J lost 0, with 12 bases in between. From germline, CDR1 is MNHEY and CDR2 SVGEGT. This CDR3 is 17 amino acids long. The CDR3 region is CASSYSAGLYSNQPQHF. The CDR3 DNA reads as TGTGCCAGCAGTTACTCCGCGGGTCTATATAGCAATCAGCCCCAGCATTTT.

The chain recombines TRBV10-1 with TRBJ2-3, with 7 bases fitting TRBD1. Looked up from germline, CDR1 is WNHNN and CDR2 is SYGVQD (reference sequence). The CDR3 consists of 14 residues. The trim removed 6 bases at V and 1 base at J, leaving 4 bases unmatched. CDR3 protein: CASSQGVGTDTQYF. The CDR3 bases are TGCGCCAGCAGCCAGGGGGTCGGCACAGATACGCAGTATTTT.

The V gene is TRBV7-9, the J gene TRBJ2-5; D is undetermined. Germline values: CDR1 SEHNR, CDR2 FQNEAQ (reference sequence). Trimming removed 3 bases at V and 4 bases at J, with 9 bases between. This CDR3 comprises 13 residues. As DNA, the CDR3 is TGTGCCAGCAGCTTCGTCCCTTTAGAGACCCAGTACTTC. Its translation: CASSFVPLETQYF.

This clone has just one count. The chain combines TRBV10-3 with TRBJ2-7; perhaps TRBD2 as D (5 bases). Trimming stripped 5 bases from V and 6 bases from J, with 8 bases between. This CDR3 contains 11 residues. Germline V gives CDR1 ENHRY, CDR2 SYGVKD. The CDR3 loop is CAISSSGEQYF. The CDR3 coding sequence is TGTGCCATCAGTTCCAGCGGCGAGCAGTACTTC.

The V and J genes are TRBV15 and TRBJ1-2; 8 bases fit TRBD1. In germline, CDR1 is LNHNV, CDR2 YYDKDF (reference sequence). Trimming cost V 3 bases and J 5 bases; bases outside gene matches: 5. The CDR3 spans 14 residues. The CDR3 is CATSSSGGAYGYTF. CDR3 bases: TGTGCCACCAGCAGCTCAGGGGGCGCGTATGGCTACACCTTC.

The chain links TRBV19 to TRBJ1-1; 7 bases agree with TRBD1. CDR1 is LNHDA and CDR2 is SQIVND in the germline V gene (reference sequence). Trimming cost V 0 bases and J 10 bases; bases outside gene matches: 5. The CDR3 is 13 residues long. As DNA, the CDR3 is TGTGCCAGTAGTATAGAGACAGGGTGGGGAGCTTTCTTT. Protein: CASSIETGWGAFF.